What follows are 19 T cell receptor beta chains derived from one specimen sequenced in a study of human T cells and chemical hapten exposure. Time point described: healthy volunteer bleed at 2 weeks. Someone pulled total RNA out of unfractionated whole blood. TCRdb re-called the RACE reads with MiXCR, one entry per CDR3 protein. The sample contains about 31,000 distinct CDR3 sequences, about 7.2% of which appear only once. Sequencing was done on a sample of whole blood. All receptors derive from a human donor in good health. Some clones in this sample may be carry-over from other donors' samples.

This clonotype was picked up many times. This rearrangement joins TRBV12-3 or TRBV12-4 to TRBJ1-2; D is perhaps TRBD1 (5 bases). The CDR3 spans 13 residues. V lost 4 bases and J 3 bases, leaving 9 bases between the germline ends. For the CDR3, the DNA is TGTGCCAGCAGTTCAGGGTCCGACTATGGCTACACCTTC. Amino acid sequence: CASSSGSDYGYTF.

This clonotype has just a few counts. The chain employs TRBV18 and TRBJ1-5; D perhaps matches TRBD1 (6 bases). The CDR3 length is 17 residues. Germline values: CDR1 KGHSH, CDR2 LQKENI. With 1 base removed from V and 2 bases from J, the gap between germline ends came to 15 bases. The CDR3 DNA reads as TGTGCCAGCTCACCACTGCCAGGGGATAGGGGCAATCAGCCCCAGCATTTT. It encodes CASSPLPGDRGNQPQHF.

This clonotype occurred many times. This chain links TRBV2 with TRBJ2-7, with TRBD1 identical over 10 bases. Trimming at V came to 6 bases and at J to 4 bases, leaving 6 bases not matched to a gene. This CDR3 comprises 14 residues. Germline V gives CDR1 SNHLY, CDR2 FYNNEI. The CDR3 DNA is TGTGCCAGCAGCGAAAGACAGGGGGCATACGAGCAGTACTTC. Translated, it gives CASSERQGAYEQYF.

This clonotype was seen ten or more times. The chain uses TRBV5-6 and TRBJ2-2; D ambiguous. The CDR3 runs to 15 residues. Trimming stripped 1 base from V and 3 bases from J, with 10 bases between. CDR1 and CDR2 from the germline V gene are SGHDT and YYEEEE. DNA for the CDR3: TGTGCCAGCAGCTTGAAGGGTTACTACACCGGGGAGCTGTTTTTT. It translates to CASSLKGYYTGELFF. The whole variable domain, remainder taken from reference TRBV5-6 and TRBJ2-2, is DAGVTQSPTHLIKTRGQQVTLRCSPKSGHDTVSWYQQALGQGPQFIFQYYEEEERQRGNFPDRFSGHQFPNYSSELNVNALLLGDSALYLCASSLKGYYTGELFFGEGSRLTVL.

This clonotype appeared many times. The chain links TRBV29-1 to TRBJ2-7; D possibly uses TRBD1 or TRBD2 (6 bases each). The V gene lost 0 bases and the J gene lost 3 bases, with 15 bases spanning the gap. CDR1 is SQVTM and CDR2 is ANQGSEA in the germline V gene. The CDR3 spans 15 residues. CDR3 amino acids: CSVEDVGQTSYEQYF. The CDR3, as DNA: TGCAGCGTTGAAGATGTCGGACAGACTAGCTACGAGCAGTACTTC.

The rearrangement joins TRBV30 to TRBJ2-7, with a possible D match to TRBD2 (5 bases). The CDR3 consists of 12 residues. The germline V gene has CDR1 GTSNPN and CDR2 SVGIG (reference sequence). Trimming removed 0 bases at V and 7 bases at J, with 10 bases between. The CDR3 DNA is TGTGCCTGGAGTGTAATGGAGGTAGAGCAGTACTTC. This translates into CAWSVMEVEQYF.

This clonotype was counted a few times. The chain is built from TRBV6-6 and TRBJ1-5, with a weak D call TRBD1 (5 bases). This CDR3 is built from 17 residues. CDR1 and CDR2 from the germline V gene are MNHNY and SVGAGI (reference sequence). V lost 5 bases to trimming and J lost 1 base, with 18 bases between them. The chain's CDR3 is CASSKDSRLGSNQPQHF. The CDR3 nucleotides are TGTGCCAGCAGTAAAGACAGCCGCTTAGGAAGCAATCAGCCCCAGCATTTT.

This clonotype was seen repeatedly, ten times or more. The rearrangement links TRBV2 to TRBJ1-2; 7 nucleotides align to TRBD1. Germline CDR1 and CDR2: SNHLY and FYNNEI. This CDR3 is built from 14 residues. This CDR3 reads CVTSTGAGDYGYTF. CDR3 bases: TGTGTCACCAGCACAGGGGCTGGCGACTATGGCTACACCTTC.

This clonotype was detected many times. The chain employs TRBV20-1 and TRBJ1-1, with D perhaps TRBD1 (5 bases). The CDR3 extends over 16 amino acids. Germline values: CDR1 DFQATT, CDR2 SNEGSKA (reference sequence). V dropped 0 bases and J dropped 0 bases, with 14 bases sitting between them. CDR3 in DNA: TGCAGTGCTAGAGACCCTAGGACGGACATGAACACTGAAGCTTTCTTT. Amino acids: CSARDPRTDMNTEAFF.

A remark on this clonotype: A read error may explain this, as a much larger clone is one base away. This chain joins TRBV25-1 and TRBJ1-1; the D is unclear. CDR1 and CDR2 from the germline V gene are MGHDK and SYGVNS. The ends were cut back, 1 base at V and 7 bases at J, with 4 bases in the middle. The CDR3 runs to 11 residues. CDR3 nucleotide sequence: TGTGCCAGCAGTGAATCTAATGAAGCTTTCTTT. Encoded protein: CASSESNEAFF.

This clonotype occurred many times. The chain joins TRBV12-3 or TRBV12-4 to TRBJ1-1; a weak D match, TRBD1 (6 bases). The CDR3 runs 13 residues. V was clipped by 6 bases and J by 4 bases, with 12 bases between them. This CDR3 reads CASSLQGPTEAFF. Here the CDR3 DNA reads TGTGCCAGCAGCCTACAGGGACCCACTGAAGCTTTCTTT.

At least ten counts were recorded for this clonotype. The chain carries TRBV13 and TRBJ1-2; 11 bases align to TRBD1. In germline, CDR1 is PRHDT, CDR2 FYEKMQ (reference sequence). Unmatched junction bases numbered 3, after V lost 4 bases and J lost 2 bases. The CDR3 covers 15 residues. The CDR3 region has the DNA TGTGCCAGCAGCTCCCGGGACAGGGGGAACTATGGCTACACCTTC. As protein: CASSSRDRGNYGYTF.

This clonotype was seen many times. The V and J genes are TRBV7-2 and TRBJ1-5; D is undetermined. Germline CDR1 reads SGHTA; CDR2 reads FQGNSA. Trimming removed 5 bases at V and 6 bases at J, with 11 bases between. The length of the CDR3 is 13 residues. CDR3 coding DNA: TGTGCCAGCAGCCCCCGTTACGGTCAGCCCCAGCATTTT. It codes for CASSPRYGQPQHF. The full variable domain, rest sourced from reference TRBV7-2 and TRBJ1-5, is GAGVSQSPSNKVTEKGKDVELRCDPISGHTALYWYRQSLGQGLEFLIYFQGNSAPDKSGLPSDRFSAERTGGSVSTLTIQRTQQEDSAVYLCASSPRYGQPQHFGDGTRLSIL.

Worth noting for this clonotype: Since no conserved phenylalanine or tryptophan closes the CDR3, a read error is the likely cause. The limits of the CDR3 on the DNA are not certain, so only TCRdb's listed CDR3 is given. This chain uses TRBV12-3 or TRBV12-4 with TRBJ2-7; TRBD1, the table's D call, was not compared with the DNA. The CDR3 numbers 12 amino acids, ends counted. CDR3 protein: CASSPTGTGPTY.

There are many counts of this clonotype. The V and J genes are TRBV12-3 or TRBV12-4 and TRBJ2-3; tentative D call: TRBD1 (6 bases). CDR3 length: 20 amino acids. V lost 3 bases and J 6 bases, leaving 31 bases between the germline ends. The CDR3 loop reads CASSFHVWGQPINHRDTQYF. DNA of the CDR3: TGTGCCAGCAGTTTCCATGTGTGGGGACAACCAATTAACCACCGTGATACGCAGTATTTT.

This clonotype was found many times. The chain combines TRBV20-1 with TRBJ2-7, with 11 nucleotides matching TRBD2. The CDR3 has 16 amino acids. Germline V gene lookup returns CDR1 DFQATT and CDR2 SNEGSKA (reference sequence). With V trimmed by 3 bases and J by 5 bases, 12 bases remained unmatched. The CDR3 sequence: CSARHGAGTSGHEQYF. CDR3 nucleotides: TGCAGTGCTAGGCATGGGGCCGGGACTAGCGGCCACGAGCAGTACTTC.

This clonotype was seen many times. The J gene is TRBJ1-3, the V gene TRBV20-1; D unclear. Trimming took off 6 bases at V and 4 bases at J, with 7 bases between the two ends. Germline lookup yields CDR1 DFQATT and CDR2 SNEGSKA (reference sequence). The CDR3 consists of 11 residues. DNA of the CDR3: TGCAGTGCGAGGAGGGGAAACACCATATATTTT. Translation: CSARRGNTIYF.

This clonotype was recorded at least ten times. The junction does not match germline at one end; this may be a read error. V is TRBV20-1 and J is TRBJ1-1; D may be TRBD1 (5 bases). The CDR3 spans 12 residues. In germline, CDR1 is DFQATT, CDR2 SNEGSKA (reference sequence). The CDR3 is CSAISSGGEAFF. CDR3 coding DNA: TGCAGCGCTATAAGTAGCGGGGGGGAAGCTTTCTTT.

This clonotype came up many times. The chain is built from TRBV20-1 and TRBJ1-2; D unclear. The CDR3 has 12 amino acids. The V gene lost 5 bases and the J gene lost 1 base, with 8 bases spanning the gap. CDR1 DFQATT and CDR2 SNEGSKA come from the germline V gene (reference sequence). CDR3 amino acids: CSAFDNNYGYTF. The CDR3 DNA reads TGCAGTGCTTTTGACAATAACTATGGCTACACCTTC.